Included here is one TCR beta chain sequence, with context. This entry is derived from a study of blood T cell repertoires in COVID-19. The V end lost 5 bases, the J end lost 8 bases, and 15 bases lay between the germline ends. There are 13 residues in the CDR3. Germline V gives CDR1 LNHDA, CDR2 SQIVND (reference sequence). Method: immunoSEQ multiplex PCR; TCRdb's copy keeps in-frame clones and lacks some. Here the sample spans some 180,000 clones, approximately 87% being singletons. The chain couples TRBV19 to TRBJ1-2, with a possible D match to TRBD1 (6 bases). This sequence was found in an older man with active or convalescent COVID-19. Sequencing was carried out using peripheral blood. The CDR3 sequence is CASSPEGGYGYTF. In nucleotides, the CDR3 is TGTGCCAGTAGTCCAGAAGGGGGTTACGGCTACACCTTC.